The clone carrying this T cell receptor beta chain was picked up a small number of times. Its antigen is not identified. The germline V and J ends were trimmed by 8 bases and 2 bases, with 13 bases remaining between them. Germline V gene sequence: CDR1 SNHLY, CDR2 FYNNEI. The CDR3 covers 14 residues. This entry comes from a study of T cells in Graves' hyperthyroidism and ophthalmopathy. Study-level results: Ophthalmopathy prediction by the model preceded onset by a median about 6.3 months. Blood held most thyroid clonotypes expanded above 0.001 frequency.

RNA transcripts yielded amplified TCR beta CDR3 regions. A set of HTBI primers served as the primers for a first-round RT-PCR of the TCR CDR3. TCRdb analysed the multiplex PCR reads with MiXCR anew, one entry per CDR3 protein. In the table there are hundreds of thousands of distinct CDR3 sequences, 15% to 20% of which are singletons. Sequencing was performed on blood. The chain has TRBV2 and TRBJ2-4; D may match TRBD1 or TRBD2 (5 bases each). This sequence was found in a woman aged 45-60 years with Graves' hyperthyroidism that later progressed to Graves' ophthalmopathy. CDR3 bases: TGTGCCAGCTCAGGTGGGACCCCCAAAAACATTCAGTACTTC. Its translation is CASSGGTPKNIQYF.